One and the same sample provided the 26 T cell receptor beta chains below, sequenced in a study of glioma-infiltrating T cells after dendritic cell vaccination. Clones were sequenced by immunoSEQ multiplex PCR, and TCRdb holds only the in-frame ones, with some missing. The data contain tens of thousands of clones, about 84% of them singletons. Specified time point: after dendritic cell vaccination, including at tumor progression/relapse. This sample comprised blood, obtained after dendritic cell vaccination. Every receptor here comes from a human donor with glioblastoma.

The chain combines TRBV6-5 with TRBJ1-2; TRBD1 might be the D (6 bases). Trimming cost V 6 bases and J 8 bases, with 13 bases left between them. This CDR3 region has 12 residues. Germline CDR1 is MNHEY and CDR2 is SVGAGI. Here the CDR3 reads CASSPEGVGYTF. In DNA, the CDR3 is TGTGCCAGCAGCCCTGAGGGGGTAGGCTACACCTTC.

This rearrangement joins TRBV19 to TRBJ1-5; D not certain. Germline V gene sequence: CDR1 LNHDA, CDR2 SQIVND (reference sequence). The germline V and J ends were trimmed by 5 bases and 2 bases, with 13 bases remaining between them. This CDR3 comprises 15 residues. The CDR3 region has the DNA TGTGCCAGTAGTTGGACGTCGGGAGGCAATCAGCCCCAGCATTTT. Protein: CASSWTSGGNQPQHF.

The chain joins TRBV7-3 to TRBJ2-1, with D perhaps TRBD1 (7 bases). This CDR3 is 15 amino acids long. V gave up 2 bases and J gave up 4 bases, with 12 bases separating them. CDR1 and CDR2 from the germline V gene are SGHTA and FQGTGA. The CDR3, as DNA: TGTGCCAGCAGCTTAGAATCAGGGGGGTACAATGAGCAGTTCTTC. The encoded protein is CASSLESGGYNEQFF.

The V and J genes are TRBV9 and TRBJ2-1; D is ambiguous. CDR1 and CDR2 (germline): SGDLS, YYNGEE. Trimming pared 3 bases from V and 6 bases from J, leaving 4 bases between. CDR3 length equals 11 residues. CDR3 loop: CASSGANEQFF. In DNA form, the CDR3 reads TGTGCCAGCAGCGGCGCCAATGAGCAGTTCTTC. The variable domain in full, with the rest retrieved from reference TRBV9 and TRBJ2-1, is DSGVTQTPKHLITATGQRVTLRCSPRSGDLSVYWYQQSLDQGLQFLIQYYNGEERAKGNILERFSAQQFPDLHSELNLSSLELGDSALYFCASSGANEQFFGPGTRLTVL.

The J gene is TRBJ2-3, the V gene TRBV19, with 8 bases fitting TRBD2. V lost 3 bases, J lost 4 bases, and 12 bases stayed unmatched. The length of the CDR3 is 17 residues. Germline V gives CDR1 LNHDA, CDR2 SQIVND (reference sequence). The CDR3 is CASSIGPGLARADTQYF. For the CDR3, the DNA is TGTGCCAGTAGTATTGGCCCCGGACTAGCTAGGGCAGATACGCAGTATTTT.

The CDR3 DNA reads as TGTGCCAGCAGCCAAGCACTAGGTACGATCGGGGAGCTGTTTTTT. It is translated as CASSQALGTIGELFF. The chain joins TRBV4-2 to TRBJ2-2, with a possible D match to TRBD2 (5 bases). Trimming took off 1 base at V and 7 bases at J, with 13 bases between the two ends. CDR3 length: 15 amino acids. Germline-derived CDR1 and CDR2 are LGHNA and YNFKEQ.

The V call is TRBV11-2, the J call TRBJ2-1, with 11 bases identical to TRBD1. The CDR3 is 16 amino acids. V shed 6 bases, J shed 3 bases, and the junction held 7 bases outside the gene matches. The germline gives CDR1 SGHAT, CDR2 FQNNGV. CDR3 sequence: CASSFSGTGGYNEQFF. DNA for the CDR3: TGTGCCAGCAGTTTCTCCGGGACAGGGGGCTACAATGAGCAGTTCTTC.

The chain employs TRBV30 and TRBJ2-1; D gene unclear. Germline V gene data show CDR1 as GTSNPN and CDR2 as SVGIG (reference sequence). The ends were cut back, 2 bases at V and 4 bases at J, with 3 bases in the middle. The CDR3 loop spans 11 amino acids. CDR3 region: CAWSLYNEQFF. The CDR3 nucleotides are TGTGCCTGGAGTTTATACAATGAGCAGTTCTTC.

V usage is TRBV5-4 and J usage is TRBJ1-1; TRBD1 agrees at 8 bases. With 4 bases clipped from V and 1 base from J, the junction kept 3 bases outside the gene matches. Germline CDR1 and CDR2: SGHNT and YYREEE (reference sequence). The CDR3 loop spans 14 amino acids. The DNA for the CDR3 is TGTGCCAGCAGCAACGGACAGGGGAACACTGAAGCTTTCTTT. As protein: CASSNGQGNTEAFF. Supplemented by reference TRBV5-4 and TRBJ1-1, the full variable domain reads ETGVTQSPTHLIKTRGQQVTLRCSSQSGHNTVSWYQQALGQGPQFIFQYYREEENGRGNFPPRFSGLQFPNYSSELNVNALELDDSALYLCASSNGQGNTEAFFGQGTRLTVV.

The rearrangement uses TRBV19 and TRBJ1-5; D gene uncertain. Trimming removed 5 bases at V and 4 bases at J, with 9 bases between. The V gene's germline CDR1 is LNHDA and CDR2 SQIVND (reference sequence). This CDR3 has 13 amino acids. The CDR3 sequence: CASSHQVNQPQHF. CDR3 DNA sequence: TGTGCCAGTAGTCATCAGGTAAATCAGCCCCAGCATTTT.

V gene TRBV4-2 combines with J gene TRBJ2-6; 14 nucleotides align to TRBD2. The germline V gene has CDR1 LGHNA and CDR2 YNFKEQ. This CDR3 has 17 residues. V shed 4 bases, J shed 2 bases, and the junction held 1 base outside the gene matches. The CDR3, as DNA: TGTGCCAGCAGCCGGGGACTAGCGGGGGCTGGGGCCAACGTCCTGACTTTC. It is translated as CASSRGLAGAGANVLTF.

CDR3 residues: CASSTGAMDNSPLHF. The CDR3 nucleotides are TGTGCCAGCAGTACAGGGGCTATGGATAATTCACCCCTCCACTTT. This chain connects TRBV9 to TRBJ1-6; 7 positions agree with TRBD1. The CDR3 has 15 residues. Germline CDR1 is SGDLS and CDR2 is YYNGEE. Germline trimming cut 5 bases from V and 5 bases from J; bases unmatched to any gene: 7.

The rearrangement links TRBV18 to TRBJ2-7, with a tentative D call TRBD1 (5 bases). The germline CDR1 and CDR2 sequences are KGHSH and LQKENI. Trimming pared 3 bases from V and 3 bases from J, leaving 12 bases between. The CDR3 is 14 residues long. CDR3 amino acids: CASSPRALNYEQYF. As DNA, the CDR3 is TGTGCCAGCTCACCCAGGGCTCTCAACTACGAGCAGTACTTC.

The chain carries TRBV13 and TRBJ2-7; D perhaps matches TRBD1 (5 bases). V was trimmed by 1 base and J by 2 bases, leaving 9 bases between them. CDR1 PRHDT and CDR2 FYEKMQ come from the germline V gene (reference sequence). The CDR3 spans 14 residues. The CDR3 loop is CASSLVDIPYEQYF. The CDR3 nucleotides read TGTGCCAGCAGCTTAGTGGACATTCCCTACGAGCAGTACTTC. The full variable domain, rest sourced from reference TRBV13 and TRBJ2-7, is AAGVIQSPRHLIKEKRETATLKCYPIPRHDTVYWYQQGPGQDPQFLISFYEKMQSDKGSIPDRFSAQQFSDYHSELNMSSLELGDSALYFCASSLVDIPYEQYFGPGTRLTVT.

V is TRBV6-5 and J is TRBJ2-2, with D unresolved. This CDR3 is built from 15 residues. Germline CDR1 MNHEY, CDR2 SVGAGI. The V gene lost 2 bases and the J gene lost 6 bases, with 13 bases spanning the gap. The CDR3 region has the DNA TGTGCCAGCAGTTACACCCGATACCGAGCCGGGGAGCTGTTTTTT. Translating it yields CASSYTRYRAGELFF.

This chain connects TRBV14 to TRBJ2-3; TRBD2 aligns across 9 bases. This CDR3 is 18 amino acids long. V lost 2 bases and J lost 4; bases outside the gene matches: 13. Germline V gene sequence: CDR1 SGHDN, CDR2 FVKESK. CDR3 region: CASSQISGGSGGADTQYF. CDR3 coding DNA: TGTGCCAGCAGCCAAATCTCAGGCGGTAGCGGGGGAGCAGATACGCAGTATTTT.

The genes are TRBV9 and TRBJ2-2; 15 positions match TRBD2. Germline V gives CDR1 SGDLS, CDR2 YYNGEE. Unmatched junction bases numbered 15, after V lost 4 bases and J lost 2 bases. This CDR3 has 21 amino acids. The chain's CDR3 is CASSPRTSGGAVVPNTGELFF. The CDR3 DNA reads TGTGCCAGCAGCCCCCGGACTAGCGGGGGGGCCGTAGTGCCCAACACCGGGGAGCTGTTTTTT.

The genes are TRBV5-6 and TRBJ2-1; possibly TRBD1 for D (6 bases). Between the trimmed V and J ends, which lost 6 bases and 6 bases, there was a span of 16 bases. This CDR3 has 14 amino acids. Germline V lookup: CDR1 SGHDT, CDR2 YYEEEE. The CDR3 here is CASTLVWGPNEQFF. DNA for the CDR3: TGTGCCAGCACCCTCGTGTGGGGGCCCAATGAGCAGTTCTTC.

The chain links TRBV15 to TRBJ1-2; D possibly corresponds to TRBD1 (5 bases). This CDR3 has 11 residues. V lost 3 bases and J 9 bases, leaving 8 bases between the germline ends. Germline assignment: CDR1 LNHNV and CDR2 YYDKDF (reference sequence). Here the CDR3 reads CATSSQGRYTF. The DNA for the CDR3 is TGTGCCACCAGCAGTCAGGGTCGCTACACCTTC.

CDR3 DNA sequence: TGCGCCAGCAGCCAAGATGGGCTAGCGGGGCTCACAGATACGCAGTATTTT. Translating gives CASSQDGLAGLTDTQYF. The J gene is TRBJ2-3, the V gene TRBV4-3, with 9 nucleotides matching TRBD2. The CDR3 runs to 17 residues. Germline values: CDR1 LGHNA, CDR2 YSLEER. Trimming removed 0 bases from V and 2 bases from J; junction bases left unmatched: 6.

The chain combines TRBV2 with TRBJ2-4, with D possibly TRBD1 on 6 matching bases. Trimming left V 3 bases short and J 3 bases short, with 15 bases between. Germline assignment: CDR1 SNHLY and CDR2 FYNNEI. This CDR3 comprises 16 residues. The CDR3 reads CASSESRGEVKNIQYF. The CDR3 region has the DNA TGTGCCAGCAGTGAGAGCAGGGGAGAAGTCAAAAACATTCAGTACTTC.

The rearrangement links TRBV9 to TRBJ2-3; D gene unclear. The CDR3 has 12 residues. CDR1 and CDR2 from the germline V gene are SGDLS and YYNGEE. The V gene lost 0 bases and the J gene lost 6 bases, with 5 bases spanning the gap. The CDR3 is CASSVAGDTQYF. In nucleotides, the CDR3 is TGTGCCAGCAGCGTAGCCGGGGATACGCAGTATTTT.

V gene TRBV7-6 combines with J gene TRBJ1-3, with D perhaps matching TRBD1 (5 bases). Deletions cut 2 bases from V and 0 bases from J, with 11 bases between. This CDR3 has 16 residues. In germline, CDR1 is SGHVS, CDR2 FNYEAQ. The CDR3 is CASSLQGTVSGNTIYF. In nucleotides, the CDR3 is TGTGCCAGCAGCTTACAGGGAACCGTCTCTGGAAACACCATATATTTT.

The rearrangement links TRBV5-1 to TRBJ2-1; 7 positions match TRBD2. Per germline, CDR1 SGHRS and CDR2 YFSETQ. CDR3 length: 15 amino acids. V trimming: 4 bases; J trimming: 6 bases; junction bases outside the gene matches: 10. Here the CDR3 DNA reads TGCGCCAGCAGCATAAGCCGGGACTACGTCAATGAGCAGTTCTTC. It is translated as CASSISRDYVNEQFF.

The chain carries TRBV13 and TRBJ1-1; TRBD1 matches 8 bases. The CDR3 totals 14 residues. Germline V gene data show CDR1 as PRHDT and CDR2 as FYEKMQ (reference sequence). With 5 bases clipped from V and 1 base from J, the junction kept 3 bases outside the gene matches. This CDR3 reads CASSTGQANTEAFF. CDR3 bases: TGTGCCAGCAGCACGGGACAGGCGAACACTGAAGCTTTCTTT.

The chain carries TRBV9 and TRBJ2-3; TRBD2 matches at 9 bases. Germline V CDR1 and CDR2: SGDLS, YYNGEE. The CDR3 runs to 16 residues. V lost 6 bases to trimming and J lost 3 bases; unmatched junction nucleotides: 11. The CDR3 DNA is TGTGCCAGCACCCGGGAGGGCGGGGGGGTTACAGATACGCAGTATTTT. Translating gives CASTREGGGVTDTQYF.